Detailed here is one T cell receptor beta chain. This CDR3 has 14 amino acids. The V end lost 3 bases, the J end lost 5 bases, and 12 bases lay between the germline ends. Germline CDR1 reads LNHDA; CDR2 reads SQIVND (reference sequence). TCRdb's copy holds only in-frame clones and misses some; the assay was immunoSEQ multiplex PCR. The profile shows about 2 million clones, about 95% of them singletons. The data stem from a study of shared clonotypes between healthy human individuals. Naive CD8 cells lacked CD45RO and underwent positive selection for CCR7, leaving out terminally differentiated effector memory CD45RA+ cells.

What was sequenced was naive CD8+ T cells sorted from blood. The gene calls are TRBV19 and TRBJ2-3; D may be TRBD1 (6 bases). The clonotype originates from a man aged 18 to 35 in good health. The CDR3 nucleotides are TGTGCCAGTAGTATGTACAGGGAGCAAGATACGCAGTATTTT. This codes for CASSMYREQDTQYF.